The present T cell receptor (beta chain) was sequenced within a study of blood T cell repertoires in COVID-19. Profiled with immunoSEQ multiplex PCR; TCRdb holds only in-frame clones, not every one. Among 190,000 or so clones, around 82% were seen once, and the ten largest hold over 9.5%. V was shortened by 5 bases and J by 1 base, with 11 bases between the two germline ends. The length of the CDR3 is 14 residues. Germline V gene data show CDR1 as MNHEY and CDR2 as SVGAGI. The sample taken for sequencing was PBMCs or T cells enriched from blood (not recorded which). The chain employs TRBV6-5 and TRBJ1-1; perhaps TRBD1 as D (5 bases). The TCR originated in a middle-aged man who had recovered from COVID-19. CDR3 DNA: TGTGCCAGCAGTCGACAGCCCCAGAACACTGAAGCTTTCTTT. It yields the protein CASSRQPQNTEAFF.